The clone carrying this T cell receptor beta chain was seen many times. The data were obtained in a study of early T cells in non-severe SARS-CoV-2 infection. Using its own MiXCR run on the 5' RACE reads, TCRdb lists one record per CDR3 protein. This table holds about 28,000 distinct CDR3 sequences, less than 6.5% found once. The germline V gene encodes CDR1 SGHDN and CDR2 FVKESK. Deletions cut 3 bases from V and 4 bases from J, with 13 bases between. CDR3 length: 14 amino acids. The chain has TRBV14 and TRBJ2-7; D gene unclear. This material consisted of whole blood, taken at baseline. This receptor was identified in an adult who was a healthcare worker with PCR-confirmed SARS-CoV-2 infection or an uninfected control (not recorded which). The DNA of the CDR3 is TGTGCCAGCAGCCAGGTCGCCGGGCCATACGAGCAGTACTTC. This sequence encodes CASSQVAGPYEQYF.